A selection of T cell receptor beta chains follows, all from one sample in a study of tumor and adjacent non-tumor tissue in lung cancer. TCRdb re-called the multiplex PCR reads through MiXCR, storing one row per CDR3 protein. The top ten hold 30% to 45% of the sample, which has about 110,000 distinct CDR3 sequences, roughly 75% seen once. The source material was lung tumor tissue. Receptor source: a woman in her sixties with non-small cell lung cancer. The CDR3 runs from the conserved cysteine through the conserved F or W. The D gene is left open where the match is weak. Size tells how often a clone was seen (once, few, many) or the class of an expanded clone, and some rows leave it out.

clone size: NA
V gene: TRBV6-5
J gene: TRBJ2-7
D gene: NA
CDR3 DNA: TGTACCGGCAGTTTCGGGCAGCCGGTATCGCGAGAGCAGTACTTC
CDR3 protein: CTGSFGQPVSREQYF

clone size: NA
V gene: TRBV4-2
J gene: TRBJ2-3
D gene: TRBD2
CDR3 DNA: TGTGCCAGCAGCCAAGATCTAGGGACTAGCCCCGCTCCAAATACGCAGTATTTT
CDR3 protein: CASSQDLGTSPAPNTQYF

clone size: many
V gene: TRBV29-1
J gene: TRBJ2-2
D gene: TRBD1
CDR3 DNA: TGCAGCGCTGGGACAGTAAACACCGGGGAGCTGTTTTTT
CDR3 protein: CSAGTVNTGELFF

clone size: NA
V gene: TRBV20-1
J gene: TRBJ2-3
D gene: NA
CDR3 DNA: TGCAGTGTCGCCGGGTTCCAGGGAGATCAGCCCCAGTATTTT
CDR3 protein: CSVAGFQGDQPQYF

clone size: many
V gene: TRBV6-2/TRBV6-3
J gene: TRBJ1-2
D gene: NA
CDR3 DNA: TGTGCCAGCAGCGCCTCGGGGACAAGATCTAACTATGGCTACACCTTC
CDR3 protein: CASSASGTRSNYGYTF

clone size: NA
V gene: TRBV11-2
J gene: TRBJ2-7
D gene: NA
CDR3 DNA: TGTGCCAGCGGAGTCCAATCCGGCAATAACTACGAGCAGCACTTC
CDR3 protein: CASGVQSGNNYEQHF

clone size: once
V gene: TRBV29-1
J gene: TRBJ2-6
D gene: NA
CDR3 DNA: TGCAGCGTGATGAGCTCTGGGGCCAACGTCCTAACTTTC
CDR3 protein: CSVMSSGANVLTF

clone size: NA
V gene: TRBV11-3
J gene: TRBJ2-1
D gene: NA
CDR3 DNA: TGTGTCAGCAGCTTAGGCCCGCTAGCACTATCCTACTATGAGCAGTTCTTC
CDR3 protein: CVSSLGPLALSYYEQFF

clone size: NA
V gene: TRBV7-2
J gene: TRBJ2-2
D gene: NA
CDR3 DNA: TGTGCCAGCAGCTTATCGTCCAGTCTCATCGGGGAGCTGTTTTTT
CDR3 protein: CASSLSSSLIGELFF

clone size: once
V gene: TRBV28
J gene: TRBJ1-1
D gene: TRBD1
CDR3 DNA: TGTGCCAGCAATTTGGGACAGGGAGTGGCTGAAGCTTTCTTT
CDR3 protein: CASNLGQGVAEAFF